This T cell receptor (beta chain) appears in the sequencing data of a study of T cell responses to AZD1222 COVID-19 vaccine. Whole-study findings and limits: A mostly white British donor set with more females was recruited, and clonal diversity was possibly underestimated. Only six individuals given AZD1222 were seropositive at baseline. The study sampled repertoires only after the peak T cell response.

Method: immunoSEQ multiplex PCR; TCRdb's copy keeps in-frame clones and lacks some. The table lists more than 95,000 clones, about 90% of them singletons. Remarks on this clone: Its antigen is unidentified.

Analysis merged second doses at about 4 or about 12 weeks. This TCR was sampled from an adult who received the AZD1222 COVID-19 vaccine. Sample: peripheral blood, taken 28 days after the second AZD1222 dose.

The DNA for the CDR3 is TGTGCCAGCAGCTCGCAAGGTCCTGGCATCTTTACAGATACGCAGTATTTT. Its protein product is CASSSQGPGIFTDTQYF. The chain has TRBV3-1 (or the pseudogene TRBV3-2) and TRBJ2-3; D unclear. The germline V gene encodes CDR1 LGHDT and CDR2 YNNKEL (reference sequence). V was trimmed by 5 bases and J by 3 bases, leaving 21 bases between them. The CDR3 is made up of 17 amino acids.